This T cell receptor beta chain originates from a study of blood T cell repertoires in COVID-19. Background on the study: Sample material is recorded as cDNA or gDNA derived from T cells, B-cell-depleted T cells, or PBMCs.

V gave up 6 bases and J gave up 11 bases, with 11 bases separating them. The CDR3 is 11 amino acids. Germline-derived CDR1 and CDR2 are SNHLY and FYNNEI. In the study's own analysis: Researchers report that nucleated cell counts were estimated from reference gene primer amplification. TCRdb keeps only in-frame clones here, not all; method: immunoSEQ multiplex PCR. The V and J calls and clone size are taken from that table; D and trimming were inferred from the DNA. The sample holds roughly 280,000 clones; about 87% are singletons and the top ten take around 5%. This TCR was sampled from a woman aged 60-70 years with COVID-19, enrolled during active disease. This rearrangement joins TRBV2 to TRBJ1-5; no definite D call. Sequencing input: peripheral blood. CDR3 residues: CASRLALAQHF. The CDR3 coding sequence is TGTGCCAGCAGGCTTGCACTGGCCCAGCATTTT.